The next 22 T cell receptor beta chains were all read from a single sample in a study of blood T cell repertoires in COVID-19. Data came from immunoSEQ multiplex PCR; TCRdb stores just in-frame clones and leaves some out. The repertoire consists of tens of thousands of clones, with over 75% occurring once and the leading ten covering 40% to 45%. The specimen sequenced was peripheral blood. These receptor sequences come from a human donor in a cohort sampled during active COVID-19.

This chain connects TRBV6-2 or TRBV6-3 to TRBJ1-1; maybe TRBD1 (5 bases). From germline, CDR1 is MNHEY and CDR2 SVGEGT. Between the trimmed V and J ends, which lost 2 bases and 6 bases, there was a span of 13 bases. The CDR3 spans 14 residues. The CDR3 DNA reads as TGTGCCAGCAGTTACACCCTACTCAGGGCTGAAGCTTTCTTT. Translating it yields CASSYTLLRAEAFF.

This clone has more than one count but fewer than ten. The V and J genes are TRBV19 and TRBJ2-5; TRBD2 matches 11 bases. V dropped 6 bases and J dropped 1; count of bases not matched to a gene: 1. Per germline, CDR1 LNHDA and CDR2 SQIVND (reference sequence). There are 14 residues in the CDR3. CDR3 residues: CASRTSGVQETQYF. The CDR3 DNA follows: TGTGCCAGTAGGACTAGCGGGGTCCAAGAGACCCAGTACTTC.

The CDR3 sequence: CASSQGERAFF. The CDR3 nucleotides are TGTGCCAGCAGCCAAGGAGAAAGAGCTTTCTTT. The J gene is TRBJ1-1, the V gene TRBV6-5, with D unresolved. Trimming took 6 bases from V and 10 from J, leaving 12 bases between them. Germline CDR1 MNHEY, CDR2 SVGAGI. The CDR3 spans 11 residues.

The CDR3 nucleotides are TGTGCCAGCTCCCCCAACACAGATACGCAGTATTTT. This gives the protein CASSPNTDTQYF. The chain recombines TRBV18 with TRBJ2-3; D is unclear. Germline loops: CDR1 KGHSH, CDR2 LQKENI. The germline V and J ends were trimmed by 6 bases and 2 bases, with 6 bases remaining between them. The CDR3 extends over 12 amino acids.

In its sample, this clone was seen once. The chain is built from TRBV6-2 or TRBV6-3 and TRBJ1-1, with TRBD1 as a possible D gene (6 bases). Germline V gene lookup returns CDR1 MNHEY and CDR2 SVGEGT. This CDR3 spans 17 amino acids. Deletions cut 0 bases from V and 5 bases from J, with 19 bases between. The CDR3 loop is CASSYSTPGHLATEAFF. CDR3 nucleotide sequence: TGTGCCAGCAGTTACTCGACTCCGGGACATCTTGCGACTGAAGCTTTCTTT.

The CDR3 DNA reads TGTGCCAGCAGCTTTAGCCTGGTTCAGCATAATTCACCCCTCCACTTT. It encodes CASSFSLVQHNSPLHF. V and J are TRBV7-8 and TRBJ1-6; D is uncertain. V was pared by 3 bases and J by 5 bases, with 14 bases between. CDR3 size: 16 residues. Germline lookup yields CDR1 SGHVS and CDR2 FQNEAQ.

This clone was picked up a small number of times. This chain connects TRBV4-1 to TRBJ1-6; tentatively, D is TRBD1 (5 bases). CDR3 size: 16 residues. V lost 0 bases and J 8 bases, leaving 14 bases between the germline ends. Per the germline V gene, CDR1 is MGHRA and CDR2 is YSYEKL. The CDR3 sequence: CASSQDGQGRDSPLHF. The DNA for the CDR3 is TGCGCCAGCAGCCAAGATGGCCAGGGCCGGGATTCACCCCTCCACTTT.

The J gene is TRBJ2-4, the V gene TRBV7-2, with a possible D match to TRBD1 (6 bases). CDR1 and CDR2 from the germline V gene are SGHTA and FQGNSA. Trimming removed 2 bases at V and 0 bases at J, with 14 bases between. The CDR3 sequence is 17 residues long. Here the CDR3 reads CASSLSRGDVAKNIQYF. The CDR3 nucleotides are TGTGCCAGCAGCTTATCCAGGGGAGATGTAGCCAAAAACATTCAGTACTTC.

This clone was counted a few times. The J gene is TRBJ2-5, the V gene TRBV6-5, with 9 nucleotides matching TRBD2. With V trimmed by 5 bases and J by 7 bases, 11 bases remained unmatched. The CDR3 consists of 15 residues. Germline CDR1 is MNHEY and CDR2 is SVGAGI. Here the CDR3 reads CASSPPGTSFGTQYF. The CDR3 DNA reads TGTGCCAGCAGTCCACCCGGGACTAGCTTTGGGACCCAGTACTTC.

The rearrangement uses TRBV10-3 and TRBJ1-4; possible D gene TRBD1, 5 bases. CDR3 length equals 15 residues. V gave up 3 bases and J gave up 4 bases, with 12 bases separating them. Germline V gives CDR1 ENHRY, CDR2 SYGVKD. CDR3 region: CAISETGLSNEKLFF. CDR3 DNA sequence: TGTGCCATCAGTGAAACGGGACTTAGTAATGAAAAACTGTTTTTT.

The V call is TRBV6-6, the J call TRBJ2-7; D is possibly TRBD1 (5 bases). Trimming cost V 2 bases and J 0 bases, with 11 bases left between them. Looked up from germline, CDR1 is MNHNY and CDR2 is SVGAGI (reference sequence). The CDR3 consists of 15 residues. The CDR3 nucleotides read TGTGCCAGCAGTTACCTCGACAGTAGCTCCTACGAGCAGTACTTC. This encodes CASSYLDSSSYEQYF.

This rearrangement joins TRBV10-3 to TRBJ2-2, with D possibly being TRBD2 (6 bases). This CDR3 is built from 16 residues. Germline-derived CDR1 and CDR2 are ENHRY and SYGVKD. The V end was cut by 5 bases, the J end by 6 bases, with 19 bases between. The CDR3 loop is CAISPYGTLNSGELFF. The CDR3 coding sequence is TGTGCCATCAGTCCTTATGGGACTCTTAATTCCGGGGAGCTGTTTTTT.

J is TRBJ2-5 and V is TRBV7-9, with a tentative D call TRBD2 (6 bases). CDR1 and CDR2 (germline): SEHNR, FQNEAQ (reference sequence). This CDR3 is 12 amino acids long. V gave up 5 bases and J gave up 5 bases, with 9 bases separating them. This chain's CDR3 is CASSRAGETQYF. CDR3 DNA sequence: TGTGCCAGCAGCCGGGCGGGGGAGACCCAGTACTTC.

The CDR3 reads CASSPRLDLSLYF. In DNA, the CDR3 is TGTGCCAGCAGTCCCCGTCTAGACCTAAGCCTGTACTTC. The chain has TRBV12-3 or TRBV12-4 and TRBJ2-5; D is unclear. V dropped 5 bases and J dropped 13 bases, with 20 bases sitting between them. CDR3 length: 13 amino acids.

The J gene is TRBJ1-4, the V gene TRBV6-5; D remains unclear. The CDR3 is 14 amino acids. Germline values: CDR1 MNHEY, CDR2 SVGAGI. The V end was cut by 2 bases, the J end by 8 bases, with 12 bases between. CDR3 sequence reads: CASSYRGPGEKLFF. The CDR3 bases are TGTGCCAGCAGTTACCGAGGGCCGGGGGAAAAACTGTTTTTT.

The chain recombines TRBV9 with TRBJ2-3; D gene uncertain. This CDR3 spans 14 amino acids. The ends were cut back, 1 base at V and 4 bases at J, with 10 bases in the middle. Germline CDR1 and CDR2: SGDLS and YYNGEE. In nucleotides, the CDR3 is TGTGCCAGCAGCGTAAATTGGGCTCCAGATACGCAGTATTTT. Translating it yields CASSVNWAPDTQYF.

The rearrangement uses TRBV10-3 and TRBJ1-3, with TRBD1 identical over 8 bases. V shed 5 bases and J 4 bases; nucleotides not matched to a gene: 7. CDR3 size: 15 residues. Germline-derived CDR1 and CDR2 are ENHRY and SYGVKD. This CDR3 reads CAISLGQGGGNTIYF. The CDR3, as DNA: TGTGCCATCAGTCTCGGACAGGGAGGCGGAAACACCATATATTTT.

The V call is TRBV7-6, the J call TRBJ2-3; 11 bases are a match to TRBD2. The CDR3 has 16 amino acids. The V and J ends lost 3 bases and 1 base, in that order; junction bases with no gene match: 3. CDR1 is SGHVS and CDR2 is FNYEAQ in the germline V gene. CDR3 sequence: CASSFLGLAGTDTQYF. The CDR3 region has the DNA TGTGCCAGCAGCTTTTTGGGACTAGCGGGCACAGATACGCAGTATTTT.

The rearrangement joins TRBV20-1 to TRBJ2-2; unclear D gene. The CDR3 consists of 15 residues. From germline, CDR1 is DFQATT and CDR2 SNEGSKA (reference sequence). The V gene lost 3 bases and the J gene lost 0 bases, with 11 bases spanning the gap. The CDR3 region is CSASSPGTNTGELFF. The CDR3 DNA is TGCAGTGCTAGTTCCCCAGGAACGAACACCGGGGAGCTGTTTTTT.

This clone was picked up a small number of times. The CDR3 DNA sequence: TGCGCCAGCAGCAGACAAGGCTACACCGGGGAGCTGTTTTTT. Translation: CASSRQGYTGELFF. The J gene is TRBJ2-2, the V gene TRBV10-1; D is uncertain. The V end was cut by 6 bases, the J end by 3 bases, with 11 bases between. Germline CDR1 is WNHNN and CDR2 is SYGVQD (reference sequence). The CDR3 loop spans 14 amino acids.

The table lists this clone with a count of one. The V call is TRBV9, the J call TRBJ2-7, with D possibly being TRBD1 (5 bases). This CDR3 contains 13 residues. Germline values: CDR1 SGDLS, CDR2 YYNGEE. The ends were cut back, 5 bases at V and 9 bases at J, with 18 bases in the middle. The chain's CDR3 is CASSSQGAQRQYF. The DNA for the CDR3 is TGTGCCAGCAGTTCCCAGGGTGCCCAAAGGCAGTACTTC.

V is TRBV11-2 and J is TRBJ1-1, with a weak D call TRBD1 (6 bases). Trimming shortened V by 3 bases and J by 3 bases, and 8 bases separated the two germline ends. Per germline, CDR1 SGHAT and CDR2 FQNNGV. The CDR3 length is 13 residues. CDR3: CASSFNRDTEAFF. Here the CDR3 DNA reads TGTGCCAGCAGCTTCAACAGGGACACTGAAGCTTTCTTT.